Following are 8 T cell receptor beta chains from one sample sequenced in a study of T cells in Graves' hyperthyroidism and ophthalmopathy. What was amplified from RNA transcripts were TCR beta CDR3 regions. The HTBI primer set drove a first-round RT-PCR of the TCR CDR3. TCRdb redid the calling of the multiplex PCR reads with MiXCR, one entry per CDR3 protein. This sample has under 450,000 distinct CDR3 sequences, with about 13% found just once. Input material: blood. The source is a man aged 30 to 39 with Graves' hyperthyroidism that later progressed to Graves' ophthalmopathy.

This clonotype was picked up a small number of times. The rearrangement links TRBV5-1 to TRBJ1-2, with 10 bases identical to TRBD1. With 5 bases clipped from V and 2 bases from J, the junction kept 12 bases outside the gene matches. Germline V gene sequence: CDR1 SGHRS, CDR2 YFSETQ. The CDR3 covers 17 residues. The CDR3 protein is CASSLIWDRGRNYGYTF. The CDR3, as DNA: TGCGCCAGCAGTTTGATTTGGGACAGGGGTCGGAACTATGGCTACACCTTC.

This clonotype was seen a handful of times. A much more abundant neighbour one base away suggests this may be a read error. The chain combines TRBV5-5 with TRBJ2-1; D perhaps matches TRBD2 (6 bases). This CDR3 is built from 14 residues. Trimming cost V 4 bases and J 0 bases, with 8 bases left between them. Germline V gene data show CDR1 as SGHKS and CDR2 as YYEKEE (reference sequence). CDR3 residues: CASSHGSSYNEQFF. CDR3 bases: TGTGCCAGCAGCCACGGGAGCTCCTACAATGAGCAGTTCTTC.

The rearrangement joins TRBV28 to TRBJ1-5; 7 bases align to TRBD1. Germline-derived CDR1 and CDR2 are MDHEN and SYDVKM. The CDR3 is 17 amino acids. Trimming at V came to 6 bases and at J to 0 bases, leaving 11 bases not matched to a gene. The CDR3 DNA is TGTGCCAGCAGAACAACCGACAGGGATTATAGCAATCAGCCCCAGCATTTT. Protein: CASRTTDRDYSNQPQHF.

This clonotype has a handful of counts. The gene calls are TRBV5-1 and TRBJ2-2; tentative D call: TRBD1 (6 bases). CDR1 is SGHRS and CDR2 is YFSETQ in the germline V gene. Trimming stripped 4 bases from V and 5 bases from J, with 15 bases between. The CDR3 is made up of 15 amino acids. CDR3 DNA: TGCGCCAGCAGCCTGCAGGGGTCGCGGACCGGGGAGCTGTTTTTT. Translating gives CASSLQGSRTGELFF.

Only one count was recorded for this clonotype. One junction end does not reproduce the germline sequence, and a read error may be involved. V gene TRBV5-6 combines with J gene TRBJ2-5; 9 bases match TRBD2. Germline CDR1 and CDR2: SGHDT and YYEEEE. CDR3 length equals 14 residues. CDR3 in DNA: TGTGCCAGCACTGACGCGGGGGGGCGGGAGACCCGGTACTTC. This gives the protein CASTDAGGRETRYF.

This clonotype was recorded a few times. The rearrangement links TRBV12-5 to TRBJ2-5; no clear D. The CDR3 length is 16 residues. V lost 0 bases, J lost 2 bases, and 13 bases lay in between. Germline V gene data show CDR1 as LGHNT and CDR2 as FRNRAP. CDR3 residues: CASGLVPSAVQETQYF. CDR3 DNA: TGTGCTAGTGGTTTGGTACCTTCCGCGGTGCAAGAGACCCAGTACTTC.

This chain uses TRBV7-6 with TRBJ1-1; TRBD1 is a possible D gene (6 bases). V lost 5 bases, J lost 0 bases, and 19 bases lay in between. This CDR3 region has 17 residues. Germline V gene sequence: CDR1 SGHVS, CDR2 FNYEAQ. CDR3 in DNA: TGTGCCAGCAGCCTAAGCCGGGACATTCGCATGAACACTGAAGCTTTCTTT. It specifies CASSLSRDIRMNTEAFF.

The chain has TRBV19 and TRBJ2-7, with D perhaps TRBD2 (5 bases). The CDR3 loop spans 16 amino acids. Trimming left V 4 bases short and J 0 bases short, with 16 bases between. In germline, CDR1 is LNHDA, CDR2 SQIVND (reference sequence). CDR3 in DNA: TGTGCCAGTAGTAAGGGCAGAGGGCTGAGCTCCTACGAGCAGTACTTC. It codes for CASSKGRGLSSYEQYF.